Reported below is one T cell receptor (beta chain). The antigen remains undetermined. The V and J ends lost 1 base and 0 bases respectively, with 13 bases between them. This CDR3 is 17 amino acids long. CDR1 and CDR2 from the germline V gene are MDHEN and SYDVKM. These data come from a study of shared clonotypes between healthy human individuals. This table comes from immunoSEQ multiplex PCR, and its TCRdb copy is limited to in-frame clones, with some not included. Of approximately 500,000 clones in the sample, approximately 79% are singletons; the top ten hold about an eighth. All donors were healthy HIV-negative adults lacking recent acute infections or vaccinations. Whole-study findings and limits: Limitation of the genetic and exposure-history diversity represented came from the few donors. Clonotype sharing among donors likely depends on sequencing depth.

The material sequenced was PBMCs. The source of this sequence is a woman aged 40 to 50 in good health. Some clones in this sample may be carry-over from other donors' samples. V is TRBV28 and J is TRBJ2-1; D is undetermined. CDR3 loop: CASSLFGYRSSYNEQFF. DNA of the CDR3: TGTGCCAGCAGTTTATTTGGATATCGGAGCTCCTACAATGAGCAGTTCTTC.